What follows is one T cell receptor beta chain and its context. Its antigen has not been determined. Base qualities are not provided; no much larger clone lies one nucleotide away. Counted from cysteine to phenylalanine, this CDR3 has 14 amino acids. The CDR3 DNA has 42 bases and is translated from base 1. Relative to germline, V is missing 11 bases and J is missing 6 bases, with 11 bases of the junction outside any gene match. Reading the germline V gene (reference sequence) gives CDR1 MNHNY and CDR2 SVGAGI. What this sample's time point label stands for: 12 months on ibrutinib. For TCR beta library preparation, 1.5 to 2.5 micrograms of genomic DNA were extracted from the cryopreserved PBMCs. Longitudinal blood samples from CLL patients receiving ibrutinib monotherapy were subjected to high-throughput TCR beta sequencing. The patients took part in an open-label, single-center phase 2 trial of ibrutinib monotherapy.

The goal of deep resolution MiSeq sequencing was a depth between 1 in 1 million and 1 in 200,000 T cells, and coverage averaged 10x per clonotype. The immunoSEQ hsTCRB Kit was used to generate the TCR beta libraries. The source study handled its data this way. The data were analyzed with ImmunoSEQ Analyzer and ImmunoSEQ Data Assistant, and V, D and J gene assignments followed IMGT definitions. Clonality, with values ranging from 0 to 1, was calculated as one minus the normalized Shannon entropy of productive rearrangement frequencies. Public clonotype analysis was restricted to overrepresented clonotypes comprising at least 0.05% of each patient's repertoire. Roughly 13 age-matched healthy donor repertoires from immuneACCESS were used as controls for clonality. The source is immuneACCESS, and TCRdb retained only in-frame sequences with V and J called. Part of the clones is not carried over; for the studies checked, unresolved V genes explain less than half of this, and the remainder is unexplained. V and J calls and clone size are copied from that table; D and trimming were computed from the DNA. For this sample the table gives roughly 97,000 clones, of which approximately 82% were detected only once. Clones ranked in the top ten supply 25% to 35% of the sample.

The data were taken from a study of cytotoxic CD8 clonotypes in ibrutinib-treated CLL listed by TCRdb under 2021. Regarding the research as a whole: In this cohort, around 15 patients were treatment-naive and approximately twelve were relapsed/refractory, while roughly 18 had unmutated IGHV. Responses were partial in some 24 patients and complete in 2; after median 68 months follow-up, about 14 stayed in remission and about twelve progressed. Response samples were taken after a median of roughly eleven months on treatment, ranging from 6 to 36 months. On average, each sample yielded about 250,000 productive templates and 80,000 to 95,000 productive rearrangements. Of the 86 participants in the trial, roughly 25 had longitudinal samples available. Cryopreserved peripheral blood mononuclear cells were collected at three points: before therapy, at response, and at either sustained remission or disease progression. Every remission and progressive disease sample was obtained while ibrutinib was still being received by the patients.

General study outcomes and caveats: At ibrutinib response clonality went up, during sustained remission it held steady, and at progression it dropped back toward baseline. Public clonotypes were rare and either contracted or stayed stable during treatment, and the rise in clonality at ibrutinib response reflected the expansion of private clonotypes. At baseline, clonality was higher than in age-matched healthy donors and showed a strong correlation with circulating CD8+ T-cell counts. Sampling times were not matched between sustained-remission and progressing patients, and lymph node repertoires were not studied.

The clonotype was recovered from a human donor with chronic lymphocytic leukemia. The sequence joins TRBV6-6 to TRBJ2-2; 8 central nucleotides agree with TRBD1. The sequencing used PBMCs, collected after 12 months of ibrutinib treatment. In nucleotides, the sequence is TGTGCCGTGGGACAGGACCGTATCTCCGGGGAGCTGTTTTTT. This yields the protein CAVGQDRISGELFF.